These 10 T cell receptor beta chains originate from one sample sequenced in a study of beta chain features in type 1 diabetes. These receptors lack a known antigen. Study-wide results and caveats: Shorter TCRB CDR3s, moderately but significantly so, marked every one of the four CD4+ subsets in Type 1 diabetes patients.

TCRB transcripts that were expressed got sequenced, as all of the isolated RNA had been reverse transcribed. Profiled with immunoSEQ multiplex PCR; TCRdb holds only in-frame clones, not every one. The sample holds approximately 260,000 clones, about a fifth seen once. The sample was naive CD4+ T cells from blood. Receptors originate from a woman in her forties with type 1 diabetes.

This clone has only a few counts. J is TRBJ1-5 and V is TRBV7-9; D is ambiguous. CDR3 size: 14 residues. V dropped 5 bases and J dropped 0 bases, with 8 bases sitting between them. CDR1 is SEHNR and CDR2 is FQNEAQ in the germline V gene (reference sequence). CDR3 DNA: TGTGCCAGCAGCGGAGGGTCTAGCAATCAGCCCCAGCATTTT. Its protein is CASSGGSSNQPQHF.

This clone was observed a few times. The CDR3 nucleotides read TGTGCCAGCAGCACCTTACCGGGGGGGCAAGAGACCCAGTACTTC. Translated: CASSTLPGGQETQYF. The rearrangement links TRBV7-3 to TRBJ2-5; 8 bases map to TRBD2. In germline, CDR1 is SGHTA, CDR2 FQGTGA. The CDR3 is made up of 15 amino acids. Unmatched junction bases numbered 7, after V lost 5 bases and J lost 2 bases.

The rearrangement links TRBV7-9 to TRBJ2-3; no reliable D call. This CDR3 contains 14 residues. V was shortened by 4 bases and J by 0 bases, with 8 bases between the two germline ends. The germline CDR1 and CDR2 sequences are SEHNR and FQNEAQ (reference sequence). CDR3 nucleotide sequence: TGTGCCAGCAGCTCCGGGTATAGCACAGATACGCAGTATTTT. Translated, it gives CASSSGYSTDTQYF.

This clone was detected only a few times. This chain connects TRBV4-3 to TRBJ2-7; a weak D match, TRBD2 (6 bases). The CDR3 runs to 14 residues. The V end was cut by 3 bases, the J end by 2 bases, with 11 bases between. CDR1 LGHNA and CDR2 YSLEER come from the germline V gene. Written as DNA, the CDR3 is TGCGCCAGCAGCCAGGGGACTGACACCTACGAGCAGTACTTC. Translation: CASSQGTDTYEQYF.

Turning to this clone: Other DNA sequences in this sample translate to the same CDR3. The chain couples TRBV7-2 to TRBJ2-3; TRBD2 might be the D (5 bases). Germline-derived CDR1 and CDR2 are SGHTA and FQGNSA. This CDR3 contains 14 residues. Deletions cut 2 bases from V and 0 bases from J, with 6 bases between. The CDR3 nucleotides read TGTGCCAGCAGCTTAAGAGGGAGCACAGATACGCAGTATTTT. It encodes CASSLRGSTDTQYF.

On this clone: Other DNA sequences of this sample code for an identical CDR3. The V gene is TRBV9, the J gene TRBJ1-3; D is uncertain. Trimming took 0 bases from V and 2 from J, leaving 6 bases between them. From germline, CDR1 is SGDLS and CDR2 YYNGEE. This CDR3 is 14 amino acids long. CDR3 residues: CASSVGTAGNTIYF. DNA of the CDR3: TGTGCCAGCAGCGTAGGGACTGCTGGAAACACCATATATTTT.

The table lists this clone with a few counts. The CDR3 DNA reads TGTGCCAGCAGCTTGGACAGGGGTGGTTCACCCCTCCACTTT. As protein: CASSLDRGGSPLHF. The chain links TRBV5-4 to TRBJ1-6; 7 nucleotides match TRBD1. The CDR3 runs to 14 residues. V dropped 0 bases and J dropped 9; count of bases not matched to a gene: 3. The germline CDR1 and CDR2 sequences are SGHNT and YYREEE (reference sequence). The full variable domain, with the rest looked up from reference TRBV5-4 and TRBJ1-6, is ETGVTQSPTHLIKTRGQQVTLRCSSQSGHNTVSWYQQALGQGPQFIFQYYREEENGRGNFPPRFSGLQFPNYSSELNVNALELDDSALYLCASSLDRGGSPLHFGNGTRLTVT.

The chain is built from TRBV5-1 and TRBJ2-5; 8 nucleotides agree with TRBD1. Losses at the gene ends were 2 bases for V and 4 bases for J; bases not matched to a gene: 4. This CDR3 has 14 amino acids. Germline V lookup: CDR1 SGHRS, CDR2 YFSETQ. The chain's CDR3 is CASSFQGAPETQYF. DNA of the CDR3: TGCGCCAGCAGCTTTCAGGGGGCCCCAGAGACCCAGTACTTC.

The V and J genes are TRBV19 and TRBJ2-7, with D possibly being TRBD1 (6 bases). The CDR3 consists of 17 residues. V dropped 0 bases and J dropped 0 bases, with 15 bases sitting between them. The germline V gene encodes CDR1 LNHDA and CDR2 SQIVND (reference sequence). The DNA for the CDR3 is TGTGCCAGTAGTATAGATCTCTCGACAGGTTCCTCCTACGAGCAGTACTTC. This gives the protein CASSIDLSTGSSYEQYF.

This sequence joins TRBV4-1 and TRBJ2-5, with D tentatively TRBD2 (7 bases). Trimming took off 2 bases at V and 2 bases at J, with 21 bases between the two ends. Germline V lookup: CDR1 MGHRA, CDR2 YSYEKL. CDR3 length: 18 amino acids. The CDR3 DNA follows: TGCGCCAGCAGCCAAAGAGGGGGGGGCGACTTTAGACAAGAGACCCAGTACTTC. Translated: CASSQRGGGDFRQETQYF.